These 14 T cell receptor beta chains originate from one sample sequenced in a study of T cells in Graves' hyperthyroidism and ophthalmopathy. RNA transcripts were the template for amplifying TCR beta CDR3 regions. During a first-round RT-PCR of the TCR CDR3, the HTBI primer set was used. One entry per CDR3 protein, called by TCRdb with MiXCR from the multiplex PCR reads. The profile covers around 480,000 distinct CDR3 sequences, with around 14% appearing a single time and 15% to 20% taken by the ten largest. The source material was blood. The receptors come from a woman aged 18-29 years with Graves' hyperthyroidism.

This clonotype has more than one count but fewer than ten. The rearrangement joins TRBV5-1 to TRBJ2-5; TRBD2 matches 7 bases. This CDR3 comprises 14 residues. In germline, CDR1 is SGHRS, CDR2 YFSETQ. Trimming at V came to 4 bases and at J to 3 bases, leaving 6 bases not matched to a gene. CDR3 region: CASSLTSDKETQYF. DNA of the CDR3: TGCGCCAGCAGCCTTACTAGCGACAAAGAGACCCAGTACTTC.

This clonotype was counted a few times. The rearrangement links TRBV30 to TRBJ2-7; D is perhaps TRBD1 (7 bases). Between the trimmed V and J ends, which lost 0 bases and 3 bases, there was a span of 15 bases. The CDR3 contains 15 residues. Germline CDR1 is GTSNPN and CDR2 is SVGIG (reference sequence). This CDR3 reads CAWSVLNRGLYEQYF. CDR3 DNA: TGTGCCTGGAGTGTACTTAACAGGGGACTCTACGAGCAGTACTTC.

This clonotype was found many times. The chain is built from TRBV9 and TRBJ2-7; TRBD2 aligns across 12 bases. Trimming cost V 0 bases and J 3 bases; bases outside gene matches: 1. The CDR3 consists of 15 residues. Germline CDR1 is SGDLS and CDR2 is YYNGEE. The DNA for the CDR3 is TGTGCCAGCAGCGTAGGGACTAGCGGGATCTACGAGCAGTACTTC. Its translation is CASSVGTSGIYEQYF.

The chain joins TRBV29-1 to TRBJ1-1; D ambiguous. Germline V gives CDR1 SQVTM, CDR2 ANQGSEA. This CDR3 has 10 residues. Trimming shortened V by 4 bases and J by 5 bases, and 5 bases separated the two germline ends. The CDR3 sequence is CSVVSTEAFF. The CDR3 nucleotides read TGCAGCGTTGTAAGTACTGAAGCTTTCTTT.

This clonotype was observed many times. CDR3 nucleotides: TGTGCCAGCAGCCCCGGGAACATACCCTACGAGCAGTACTTC. Its protein is CASSPGNIPYEQYF. The chain carries TRBV27 and TRBJ2-7; possible D gene TRBD2, 5 bases. Trimming cost V 6 bases and J 2 bases, with 14 bases left between them. The CDR3 sequence is 14 residues long. Germline-derived CDR1 and CDR2 are MNHEY and SMNVEV (reference sequence).

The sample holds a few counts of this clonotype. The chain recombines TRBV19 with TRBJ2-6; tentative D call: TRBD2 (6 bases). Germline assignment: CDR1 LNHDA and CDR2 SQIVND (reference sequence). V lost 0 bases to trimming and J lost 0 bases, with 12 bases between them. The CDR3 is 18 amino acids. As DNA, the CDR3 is TGTGCCAGTAGTATAGAGGGGGGAAGCCCCTCTGGGGCCAACGTCCTGACTTTC. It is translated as CASSIEGGSPSGANVLTF. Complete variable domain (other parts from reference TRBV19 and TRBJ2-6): DGGITQSPKYLFRKEGQNVTLSCEQNLNHDAMYWYRQDPGQGLRLIYYSQIVNDFQKGDIAEGYSVSREKKESFPLTVTSAQKNPTAFYLCASSIEGGSPSGANVLTFGAGSRLTVL.

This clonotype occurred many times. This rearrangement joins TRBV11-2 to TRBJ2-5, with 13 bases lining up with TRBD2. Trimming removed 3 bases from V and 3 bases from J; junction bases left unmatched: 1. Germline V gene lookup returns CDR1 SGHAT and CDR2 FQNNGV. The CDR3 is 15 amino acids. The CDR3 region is CASSLGTSGEETQYF. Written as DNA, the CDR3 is TGTGCCAGCAGCTTGGGGACTAGCGGGGAAGAGACCCAGTACTTC.

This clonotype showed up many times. The DNA for the CDR3 is TGTGCCAGCAGCTTATACGGTTCAGGGGAGAGTGAACCCCTCCACTTT. It encodes CASSLYGSGESEPLHF. The chain joins TRBV7-6 to TRBJ1-6, with TRBD1 as a possible D gene (6 bases). Germline CDR1 is SGHVS and CDR2 is FNYEAQ. V gave up 2 bases and J gave up 12 bases, with 20 bases separating them. The CDR3 totals 16 residues.

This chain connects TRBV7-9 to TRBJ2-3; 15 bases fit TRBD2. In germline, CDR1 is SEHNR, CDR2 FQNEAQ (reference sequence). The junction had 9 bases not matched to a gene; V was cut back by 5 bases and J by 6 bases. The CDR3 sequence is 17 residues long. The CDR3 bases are TGTGCCAGCAGCCTCGGGACTAGCGGGAGGCCGGGGGATACGCAGTATTTT. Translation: CASSLGTSGRPGDTQYF.

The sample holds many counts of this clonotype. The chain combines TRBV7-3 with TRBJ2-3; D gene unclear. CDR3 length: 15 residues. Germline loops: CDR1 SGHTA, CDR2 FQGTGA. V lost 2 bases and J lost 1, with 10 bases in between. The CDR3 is CASSLGPRGTDTQYF. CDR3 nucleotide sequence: TGTGCCAGCAGCTTAGGTCCTCGGGGCACAGATACGCAGTATTTT.

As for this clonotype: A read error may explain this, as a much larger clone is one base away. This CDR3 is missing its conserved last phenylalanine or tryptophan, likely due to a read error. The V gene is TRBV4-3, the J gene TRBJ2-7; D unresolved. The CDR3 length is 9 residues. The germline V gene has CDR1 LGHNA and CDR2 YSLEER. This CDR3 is CRVSYEQYI. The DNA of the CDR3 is TGCCGGGTGTCCTACGAGCAGTACATC.

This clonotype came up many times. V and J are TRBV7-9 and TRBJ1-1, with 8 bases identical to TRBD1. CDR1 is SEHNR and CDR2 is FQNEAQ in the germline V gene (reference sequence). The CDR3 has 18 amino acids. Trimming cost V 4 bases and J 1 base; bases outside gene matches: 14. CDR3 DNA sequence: TGTGCCAGCAGCTCCCCTTCCGGGACAGGCGCGGGGAACACTGAAGCTTTCTTT. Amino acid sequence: CASSSPSGTGAGNTEAFF.

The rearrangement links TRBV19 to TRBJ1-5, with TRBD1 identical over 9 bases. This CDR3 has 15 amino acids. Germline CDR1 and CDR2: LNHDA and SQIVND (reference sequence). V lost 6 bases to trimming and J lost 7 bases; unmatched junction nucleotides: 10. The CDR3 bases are TGTGCCAGTAGGTTTTCGGGACAGGGTGGCCAGCCCCAGCATTTT. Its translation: CASRFSGQGGQPQHF. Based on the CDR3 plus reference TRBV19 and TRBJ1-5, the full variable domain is DGGITQSPKYLFRKEGQNVTLSCEQNLNHDAMYWYRQDPGQGLRLIYYSQIVNDFQKGDIAEGYSVSREKKESFPLTVTSAQKNPTAFYLCASRFSGQGGQPQHFGDGTRLSIL.

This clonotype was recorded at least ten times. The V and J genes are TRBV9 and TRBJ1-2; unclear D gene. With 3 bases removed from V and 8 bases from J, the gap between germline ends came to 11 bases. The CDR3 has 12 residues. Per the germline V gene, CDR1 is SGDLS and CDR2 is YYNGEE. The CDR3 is CASSADVGGYTF. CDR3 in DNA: TGTGCCAGCAGCGCGGACGTGGGGGGCTACACCTTC.